Sequencing of this T cell receptor beta chain was carried out in a study of blood T cell repertoires in COVID-19. A single count supports this clone. The CDR3 spans 16 residues. V trimming: 0 bases; J trimming: 4 bases; junction bases outside the gene matches: 5. Germline values: CDR1 SGHTA, CDR2 FQGNSA. Generated by immunoSEQ multiplex PCR, the TCRdb table keeps only in-frame clones and is missing some. The data contain about 350,000 clones, approximately 89% of them singletons. The sequencing sample was made of peripheral blood. This sequence originates from a woman aged 55-70 years with COVID-19, enrolled during active disease. The chain couples TRBV7-2 to TRBJ1-3, with 8 bases identical to TRBD1. CDR3 nucleotides: TGTGCCAGCAGCTTAGCGCAGGGGGCAACAGGAAACACCATATATTTT. Protein product: CASSLAQGATGNTIYF.